The rows below give T cell receptor beta chains drawn from one sample of a study of CD8 T cells in Susac syndrome. Via MiXCR, TCRdb re-called the immunoSEQ multiplex PCR reads, giving one row per CDR3 protein. The sample carries a few hundred thousand distinct CDR3 sequences, approximately 95% recorded once. Sequenced input: CD4+ T cells from PBMCs. The receptors originated from a human donor with multiple sclerosis. The CDR3 runs from the conserved cysteine through the conserved F or W. Each record gives: D gene, clone size, V gene, J gene, CDR3 DNA, CDR3 protein. The D gene is left open where the match is weak. Clone size, where shown, is once, few, many, or a class for clones that have expanded.

D: -
size: once
V: TRBV12-3/TRBV12-4
J: TRBJ2-7
DNA: TGTGCCAGCAGTCCAGCTGGGGGCTCCTACGAGCAGTACTTC
CDR3: CASSPAGGSYEQYF

D: -
size: -
V: TRBV30
J: TRBJ1-1
DNA: TGTGCCTGGAGTTGGAGATCCTACACTGAAGCTTTCTTT
CDR3: CAWSWRSYTEAFF

D: TRBD2
size: -
V: TRBV30
J: TRBJ2-1
DNA: TGTGCCTGGAGGGAAACTAGCGGGAGGTTACTGTTCTTC
CDR3: CAWRETSGRLLFF

D: TRBD2
size: -
V: TRBV29-1
J: TRBJ2-1
DNA: TGCAGCGTCGGGGGACTAGTAGGGAATGAGCAGTTCTTC
CDR3: CSVGGLVGNEQFF

D: -
size: -
V: TRBV29-1
J: TRBJ1-5
DNA: TGCAGCGCCCAATCAGGGGGCAATCAGCCCCAGCATTTT
CDR3: CSAQSGGNQPQHF

D: -
size: -
V: TRBV30
J: TRBJ1-1
DNA: TGTGCCTGGAGTTTGGGGATGAACACTGAAGCTTTCTTT
CDR3: CAWSLGMNTEAFF

D: -
size: -
V: TRBV29-1
J: TRBJ1-2
DNA: TGCAGCGTTGAAGATCCAGCCAGGGTGAACTATGGCTACACCTTC
CDR3: CSVEDPARVNYGYTF

D: TRBD2
size: -
V: TRBV30
J: TRBJ2-5
DNA: TGTGCCTGGAGCGGACTAGCGGGTGCCACGTGGGGTCATGGGGCCCAAGAGACCCAGTACTTC
CDR3: CAWSGLAGATWGHGAQETQYF

D: TRBD2
size: -
V: TRBV5-1
J: TRBJ2-1
DNA: TGCGCCAGCAGCATTCAACTAGCGGGAGGTCGTGAGCAGTTCTTC
CDR3: CASSIQLAGGREQFF

D: -
size: -
V: TRBV23-1
J: TRBJ1-6
DNA: TGCGCCAGCAGTCAAGATAGGAGCTCCTATAATTCACCCCTCCACTTT
CDR3: CASSQDRSSYNSPLHF

D: -
size: -
V: TRBV18
J: TRBJ2-1
DNA: TGTGCCAGCTCACCGGTGGCGGGGGCCCCGGGCTCCTACAATGAGCAGTTCTTC
CDR3: CASSPVAGAPGSYNEQFF

D: -
size: -
V: TRBV6-6
J: TRBJ1-1
DNA: TGTGCCAACCACGGTTCTGAAGCTTTCTTT
CDR3: CANHGSEAFF

D: -
size: -
V: TRBV25-1
J: TRBJ2-7
DNA: TGTGCCAGCAGTGACGTCTACGAGCAGTACTTC
CDR3: CASSDVYEQYF

D: -
size: -
V: TRBV4-2
J: TRBJ2-1
DNA: TGTGCCAGCAGCCAATACGGGGGCAGGGATGAGCAGTTCTTC
CDR3: CASSQYGGRDEQFF

D: -
size: -
V: TRBV6-1
J: TRBJ2-1
DNA: TGTGCCAGCAGTCAAGGACCGGGACTTACGATCTACAATGAGCAGTTCTTC
CDR3: CASSQGPGLTIYNEQFF

D: TRBD1
size: -
V: TRBV11-1
J: TRBJ2-7
DNA: TGTGCCAGCAGCTTAGAGACAGGGACCTACGAGCAGTACTTC
CDR3: CASSLETGTYEQYF

D: -
size: -
V: TRBV20-1
J: TRBJ1-2
DNA: TGCAGTGCTAGTCTGGGATTGAGGGGCTACACCTTC
CDR3: CSASLGLRGYTF

D: -
size: -
V: TRBV24-1
J: TRBJ2-1
DNA: TGTGCCACCAAACAGGGCCATGAGCAGTTCTTC
CDR3: CATKQGHEQFF

D: -
size: -
V: TRBV6-5
J: TRBJ1-4
DNA: TGTGCCAGCAGTTACCCCGGCGGCAAACTGTTTTTT
CDR3: CASSYPGGKLFF

D: TRBD2
size: -
V: TRBV3-1
J: TRBJ2-1
DNA: TGTGCCAGCCAAGAGCGGGATTCCTACAATGAGCAGTTCTTC
CDR3: CASQERDSYNEQFF

D: -
size: -
V: TRBV3-1
J: TRBJ2-7
DNA: TGTGCCAGCAGCCAAGATATATTGGGTGAGCAGTACTTC
CDR3: CASSQDILGEQYF

D: -
size: once
V: TRBV7-2
J: TRBJ2-3
DNA: TGTGCCAGCAGCCCGCAACTAGTTCGCACAGATACGCAGTATTTT
CDR3: CASSPQLVRTDTQYF

D: -
size: few
V: TRBV18
J: TRBJ2-5
DNA: TGTGCCAGCTCACCGGGGACGCAAGAGACCCAGTACTTC
CDR3: CASSPGTQETQYF

D: -
size: -
V: TRBV25-1
J: TRBJ1-2
DNA: TGTGCCAGCAGTGAACAGGTGAACTATGGCTACACCTTC
CDR3: CASSEQVNYGYTF

D: TRBD1
size: -
V: TRBV20-1
J: TRBJ2-2
DNA: TGCAGTGCTAGGGGGGACAGGTCGAACACCGGGGAGCTGTTTTTT
CDR3: CSARGDRSNTGELFF

D: TRBD2
size: -
V: TRBV5-6
J: TRBJ2-1
DNA: TGTGCCAGCAGCTTTGGGACTAGCGGCTACAATGAGCAGTTCTTC
CDR3: CASSFGTSGYNEQFF

D: TRBD1
size: -
V: TRBV29-1
J: TRBJ1-6
DNA: TGCAGCGCTAGGACAGGGGGAGAGTCACCCCTCCACTTT
CDR3: CSARTGGESPLHF

D: TRBD1
size: -
V: TRBV18
J: TRBJ1-2
DNA: TGTGCCAGCTCACCCACCGGGACAGAGCTTTATGGCTACACCTTC
CDR3: CASSPTGTELYGYTF

D: TRBD2
size: once
V: TRBV3-1
J: TRBJ2-5
DNA: TGTGCCAGCATGACTAGCGGGAGGATTGTGGGAGAGACCCAGTACTTC
CDR3: CASMTSGRIVGETQYF

D: -
size: -
V: TRBV29-1
J: TRBJ2-5
DNA: TGCAGCGTTATTGCCACACAAGAGACCCAGTACTTC
CDR3: CSVIATQETQYF

D: -
size: -
V: TRBV20-1
J: TRBJ2-7
DNA: TGCAGTGCTACCCCCCTTACTTCGGCGAGGGTATACGAGCAGTACTTC
CDR3: CSATPLTSARVYEQYF

D: TRBD2
size: -
V: TRBV12-3/TRBV12-4
J: TRBJ2-4
DNA: TGTGCCAGCAGTATAGCGGGAGGAGGCAAAAACATTCAGTACTTC
CDR3: CASSIAGGGKNIQYF

D: -
size: -
V: TRBV18
J: TRBJ1-1
DNA: TGTGCCAGCTCTCTCCAGGACACTGAAGCTTTCTTT
CDR3: CASSLQDTEAFF

D: -
size: -
V: TRBV27
J: TRBJ2-7
DNA: TGTGCCAGCAGTAAACAGGGTCGCGAGCAGTACTTC
CDR3: CASSKQGREQYF

D: -
size: -
V: TRBV20-1
J: TRBJ1-5
DNA: TGCAGTGCCCCTAAGGGGGGGATTGCTAGCAATCAGCCCCAGCATTTT
CDR3: CSAPKGGIASNQPQHF

D: -
size: once
V: TRBV12-3/TRBV12-4
J: TRBJ1-1
DNA: TGTGCCAGCAGTTTACTGGGGAACGCTGAAGCTTTCTTT
CDR3: CASSLLGNAEAFF

D: -
size: -
V: TRBV18
J: TRBJ1-1
DNA: TGTGCCAGCTCACCGGGGGCCGGGACTGAAGCTTTCTTT
CDR3: CASSPGAGTEAFF

D: TRBD2
size: -
V: TRBV4-1
J: TRBJ2-1
DNA: TGCGCCAGCAGCGGGGAAGGCACTAGCGGGATGGGGGAGCAGTTCTTC
CDR3: CASSGEGTSGMGEQFF

D: -
size: once
V: TRBV20-1
J: TRBJ1-6
DNA: TGCAGTGCTACTTACAGTCCTAATTCACCCCTCCACTTT
CDR3: CSATYSPNSPLHF

D: -
size: -
V: TRBV19
J: TRBJ2-1
DNA: TGTGCCAGTAGTATAGTCCAGGGGTCGCACAATGAGCAGTTCTTC
CDR3: CASSIVQGSHNEQFF

D: -
size: -
V: TRBV20-1
J: TRBJ2-7
DNA: TGCAGTGCCGCGACAACGCCAGCGGGTGAGCAGTACTTC
CDR3: CSAATTPAGEQYF

D: TRBD2
size: few
V: TRBV19
J: TRBJ2-5
DNA: TGTGCCAGTAGAACTAGCGGTCAAGAGACCCAGTACTTC
CDR3: CASRTSGQETQYF

D: TRBD2
size: -
V: TRBV5-1
J: TRBJ2-1
DNA: TGCGCCAGCAGCTTGGCGAAACTAGCGGGGGGGCCTGGGTACAATGAGCAGTTCTTC
CDR3: CASSLAKLAGGPGYNEQFF

D: -
size: -
V: TRBV2
J: TRBJ2-5
DNA: TGTGCCAGCAGTCCCGGACGGACTTCTGAGACCCAGTACTTC
CDR3: CASSPGRTSETQYF

D: -
size: -
V: TRBV3-1
J: TRBJ2-7
DNA: TGTGCCAGCAGCCACTGGGGCGAAAGCTCCTACGAGCAGTACTTC
CDR3: CASSHWGESSYEQYF

D: -
size: -
V: TRBV29-1
J: TRBJ2-7
DNA: TGCAGCGTCGAGGGGCTACACTACGAGCAGTACTTC
CDR3: CSVEGLHYEQYF

D: -
size: -
V: TRBV14
J: TRBJ1-4
DNA: TGTGCCAGCAGCCAAGATTCGAGCCGAACTAATGAAAAACTGTTTTTT
CDR3: CASSQDSSRTNEKLFF

D: -
size: -
V: TRBV3-1
J: TRBJ2-1
DNA: TGTGCCAGCAGCCAAGGACCCTACAATGAGCAGTTCTTC
CDR3: CASSQGPYNEQFF

D: TRBD1
size: -
V: TRBV7-2
J: TRBJ2-3
DNA: TGTGCCAGCAGCTTAGCGTTCGACAGGGGTACAGATACGCAGTATTTT
CDR3: CASSLAFDRGTDTQYF

D: -
size: -
V: TRBV29-1
J: TRBJ1-5
DNA: TGCAGCGTTGCAATAGGACGGAGCAATCAGCCCCAGCATTTT
CDR3: CSVAIGRSNQPQHF

D: -
size: -
V: TRBV6-5
J: TRBJ2-7
DNA: TGTGCCAGCTTAACTAGGGGCAAAGGTGTTTACGAGCAGTACTTC
CDR3: CASLTRGKGVYEQYF

D: -
size: -
V: TRBV19
J: TRBJ2-7
DNA: TGTGCCAGTAGTATAGAGGAAGGCTACGAGCAGTACTTC
CDR3: CASSIEEGYEQYF

D: -
size: -
V: TRBV7-3
J: TRBJ2-3
DNA: TGTGCCAGCAGCTTAGATAGTCCCCCCACAGATACGCAGTATTTT
CDR3: CASSLDSPPTDTQYF

D: TRBD1
size: -
V: TRBV7-3
J: TRBJ1-2
DNA: TGTGCCAGCAGCCGAGGACAGGGGTCCTATGGCTACACCTTC
CDR3: CASSRGQGSYGYTF

D: -
size: -
V: TRBV12-3/TRBV12-4
J: TRBJ1-4
DNA: TGTGCCAGCAGTTTAGGTCCCCGGGGGGAAAAACTGTTTTTT
CDR3: CASSLGPRGEKLFF